A single sample is the source of the 3 T cell receptor beta chains below, sequenced in a study of T cell responses to AZD1222 COVID-19 vaccine. Some clones are missing from TCRdb's copy, which holds only in-frame ones; the method was immunoSEQ multiplex PCR. The data show 120,000 to 150,000 clones, about 90% seen once. This specimen consisted of peripheral blood, obtained on day 0 of MenACWY control vaccination. These receptors originate from an adult in good health.

This clone was detected ten times or more. Other DNA sequences from this sample encode an identical CDR3 as well. This chain uses TRBV11-2 with TRBJ1-5, with 10 bases matching TRBD1. V lost 5 bases and J lost 6; bases outside the gene matches: 7. This CDR3 spans 15 amino acids. CDR1 is SGHAT, CDR2 FQNNGV, per germline. The CDR3 sequence: CASSLDRGQGQPQHF. The CDR3 DNA is TGTGCCAGCAGCCTCGACAGGGGGCAGGGTCAGCCCCAGCATTTT.

The chain recombines TRBV10-3 with TRBJ1-2, with D tentatively TRBD1 (5 bases). Trimming left V 2 bases short and J 5 bases short, with 12 bases between. Germline-derived CDR1 and CDR2 are ENHRY and SYGVKD. The length of the CDR3 is 14 residues. CDR3 bases: TGTGCCATCAGTGAGAATCGGGACGGGTATGGCTACACCTTC. It translates to CAISENRDGYGYTF.

The V gene is TRBV28, the J gene TRBJ1-1; tentatively, D is TRBD1 (6 bases). With 3 bases removed from V and 3 bases from J, the gap between germline ends came to 11 bases. The CDR3 sequence is 14 residues long. Germline values: CDR1 MDHEN, CDR2 SYDVKM. The CDR3 DNA reads TGTGCCAGCAGTTTTCAGGACAGCTACACTGAAGCTTTCTTT. Its protein is CASSFQDSYTEAFF.